These T cell receptor beta chains were read from a single sample in a study of control samples from healthy donors and cancer patients. Method: immunoSEQ multiplex PCR; TCRdb's copy keeps in-frame clones and lacks some. The sample contains some 200,000 clones, about nine tenths of which appear only once. The sample was blood. All receptors derive from a woman under 40 in good health. Each CDR3 is given with its conserved first and last residue. Each record gives: CDR3 length, V gene, J gene, D gene, clone size, CDR3 protein, CDR3 DNA. A D gene is named only where the DNA matches it firmly. The size of a clone is reported for some rows only, either as once, few or many, or as a class for expanded clones.

>13|TRBV21-1|TRBJ2-1|-|few
CASPATGRGEQFF
TGTGCCAGCCCAGCGACAGGGCGAGGGGAGCAGTTCTTC
>15|TRBV27|TRBJ1-4|-|-
CASSSGTVTNEKLFF
TGTGCCAGCAGTTCGGGGACCGTAACTAATGAAAAACTGTTTTTT
>15|TRBV14|TRBJ1-2|TRBD1|once
CASSQLEDRGHGYTF
TGTGCCAGCAGCCAACTTGAGGACAGGGGGCATGGCTACACCTTC
>14|TRBV2|TRBJ2-5|-|-
CASSEAGGVETQYF
TGTGCCAGCAGTGAAGCGGGGGGAGTAGAGACCCAGTACTTC
>15|TRBV27|TRBJ2-3|TRBD2|-
CASSLGLAGADTQYF
TGTGCCAGCAGTTTGGGACTAGCGGGAGCTGATACGCAGTATTTT
>12|TRBV12-3/TRBV12-4|TRBJ2-7|-|-
CASRPQGYEQYF
TGTGCCAGCAGACCCCAGGGCTACGAGCAGTACTTC
>14|TRBV7-9|TRBJ2-7|-|-
CASIGAPSSYEQYF
TGTGCCAGCATCGGAGCCCCTAGCTCCTACGAGCAGTACTTC
>13|TRBV18|TRBJ1-1|-|-
CASSPRRDTEAFF
TGTGCCAGCTCACCAAGGCGGGACACTGAAGCTTTCTTT
>15|TRBV13|TRBJ2-1|-|-
CASSLGVGSYNEQFF
TGTGCCAGCAGCTTAGGTGTGGGCTCCTACAATGAGCAGTTCTTC
>15|TRBV9|TRBJ2-2|TRBD1|-
CASSVGQGGTGELFF
TGTGCCAGCAGCGTAGGACAGGGGGGTACCGGGGAGCTGTTTTTT
>12|TRBV27|TRBJ2-1|-|once
CASSSGGNEQFF
TGTGCCAGCAGTTCTGGGGGCAATGAGCAGTTCTTC
>12|TRBV3-1/TRBV3-2|TRBJ1-1|-|-
CASSQLNTEAFF
TGTGCCAGCAGCCAGTTGAACACTGAAGCTTTCTTT
>12|TRBV25-1|TRBJ1-1|-|-
CASSYRETEAFF
TGTGCCAGCAGTTACAGGGAAACTGAAGCTTTCTTT
>13|TRBV5-1|TRBJ2-7|TRBD1|-
CASSPGQIYGQYF
TGCGCCAGCAGCCCGGGACAGATCTACGGGCAGTACTTC
>12|TRBV2|TRBJ2-5|-|-
CASKRDQETQYF
TGTGCCAGCAAGCGGGACCAAGAGACCCAGTACTTC
>14|TRBV19|TRBJ2-7|TRBD1|-
CASSIRTGGVEQYF
TGTGCCAGTAGTATCAGGACAGGGGGCGTCGAGCAGTACTTC
>15|TRBV9|TRBJ1-2|TRBD1|-
CASSPRQGFGQGYTF
TGTGCCAGCAGCCCAAGACAGGGTTTTGGGCAAGGCTACACCTTC
>11|TRBV28|TRBJ2-7|-|-
CASNSAGEQYF
TGTGCCAGCAACTCAGCCGGCGAGCAGTACTTC
>12|TRBV11-2|TRBJ2-5|TRBD2|-
CASSRLAETQYF
TGTGCCAGCAGCCGACTAGCGGAGACCCAGTACTTC
>13|TRBV5-6|TRBJ2-2|-|-
CASSSPGTGELFF
TGTGCCAGCAGCTCCCCCGGGACCGGGGAGCTGTTTTTT
>11|TRBV28|TRBJ1-1|-|-
CASRNRAKAFF
TGTGCCAGCAGAAACCGGGCCAAAGCTTTCTTT
>11|TRBV19|TRBJ2-7|-|few
CASSIGYEQYF
TGTGCCAGTAGTATCGGCTACGAGCAGTACTTC
>14|TRBV7-3|TRBJ2-2|TRBD2|-
CASSPSGSTGELFF
TGTGCCAGCAGCCCTAGCGGGAGCACCGGGGAGCTGTTTTTT
>16|TRBV28|TRBJ2-1|TRBD1|-
CASSQGTGHSYNEQFF
TGTGCCAGCAGTCAAGGGACAGGCCACTCCTACAATGAGCAGTTCTTC
>15|TRBV21-1|TRBJ1-6|-|-
CASSKGGRGRAPLHF
TGTGCCAGCAGCAAAGGGGGCAGGGGTCGGGCACCCCTCCACTTT
>15|TRBV6-5|TRBJ1-6|-|-
CASKPQGSYNSPLHF
TGTGCCAGCAAACCGCAGGGGTCCTATAATTCACCCCTCCACTTT
>14|TRBV4-2|TRBJ2-7|-|-
CASSQDSRSYEQYF
TGTGCCAGCAGCCAAGATTCTAGATCGTACGAGCAGTACTTC
>14|TRBV2|TRBJ1-4|TRBD1|-
CASTGDRGYEKLFF
TGTGCCAGCACGGGAGACAGGGGGTATGAAAAACTGTTTTTT
>16|TRBV4-2|TRBJ1-4|-|-
CASSQVRGGTNEKLFF
TGTGCCAGCAGCCAAGTTCGCGGGGGTACTAATGAAAAACTGTTTTTT
>16|TRBV3-1/TRBV3-2|TRBJ1-4|-|few
CASSQGTGHTNEKLFF
TGTGCCAGCAGCCAAGGAACAGGGCATACTAATGAAAAACTGTTTTTT
>15|TRBV9|TRBJ2-5|TRBD2|-
CASSVRGGPQETQYF
TGTGCCAGCAGCGTACGGGGGGGCCCCCAAGAGACCCAGTACTTC
>15|TRBV2|TRBJ2-5|TRBD1|-
CASRPGQGSRETQYF
TGTGCCAGCAGACCCGGACAGGGGTCGAGAGAGACCCAGTACTTC
>14|TRBV7-8|TRBJ2-6|-|-
CASPSDSGANVLTF
TGTGCCAGCCCGTCCGACTCTGGGGCCAACGTCCTGACTTTC
>17|TRBV7-9|TRBJ1-1|TRBD1|-
CASSPKRTGGYNTEAFF
TGTGCCAGCAGCCCAAAGAGGACAGGGGGGTACAACACTGAAGCTTTCTTT
>14|TRBV19|TRBJ1-5|TRBD1|-
CASSSDRGNQPQHF
TGTGCCAGTAGTAGCGACAGGGGCAATCAGCCCCAGCATTTT
>15|TRBV19|TRBJ1-5|TRBD1|-
CASSIGQGSNQPQHF
TGTGCCAGTAGTATAGGACAGGGGAGCAATCAGCCCCAGCATTTT
>17|TRBV19|TRBJ2-1|TRBD2|-
CASSIDGLAGVYNEQFF
TGTGCCAGTAGTATAGATGGACTAGCGGGGGTATACAATGAGCAGTTCTTC
>16|TRBV6-1|TRBJ2-5|TRBD2|-
CASSEEIAGGQETQYF
TGTGCCAGCAGTGAAGAAATAGCGGGGGGCCAAGAGACCCAGTACTTC
>13|TRBV5-1|TRBJ1-3|TRBD1|-
CASSDRGGNTIYF
TGCGCCAGCAGCGACAGGGGAGGAAACACCATATATTTT
>13|TRBV20-1|TRBJ2-7|TRBD1|few
CSASRDSSYEQYF
TGCAGTGCTAGTCGGGACAGCTCCTACGAGCAGTACTTC
>15|TRBV2|TRBJ2-7|TRBD1|once
CASSVHPGTGVEQYF
TGTGCCAGCAGTGTTCATCCCGGGACAGGGGTGGAGCAGTACTTC
>13|TRBV18|TRBJ1-1|-|-
CASSPSKNTEAFF
TGTGCCAGCTCACCAAGTAAGAACACTGAAGCTTTCTTT
>14|TRBV18|TRBJ1-6|TRBD1|-
CASSPGQNNSPLHF
TGTGCCAGCTCACCGGGACAGAATAATTCACCCCTCCACTTT
>15|TRBV9|TRBJ2-3|TRBD2|-
CASSVEDSGSDTQYF
TGTGCCAGCAGCGTAGAGGATAGCGGGTCAGATACGCAGTATTTT
>13|TRBV7-2|TRBJ2-2|-|-
CASSTRNTGELFF
TGTGCCAGCAGCACCAGGAACACCGGGGAGCTGTTTTTT
>14|TRBV24-1|TRBJ2-2|-|-
CATSDHRDTGELFF
TGTGCCACCAGTGATCACAGGGACACCGGGGAGCTGTTTTTT
>14|TRBV6-1|TRBJ2-1|-|-
CASSEVSSYNEQFF
TGTGCCAGCAGTGAAGTATCATCCTACAATGAGCAGTTCTTC
>15|TRBV6-2/TRBV6-3|TRBJ2-3|TRBD2|-
CASSRTSGEGGSQYF
TGTGCCAGCAGCCGGACTAGCGGAGAGGGGGGATCGCAGTATTTT
>13|TRBV5-1|TRBJ1-2|-|-
CASSLDDSYGYTF
TGCGCCAGCAGCTTGGATGACTCCTATGGCTACACCTTC
>13|TRBV15|TRBJ1-1|TRBD1|-
CATSRSRGTEAFF
TGTGCCACCAGCAGGAGCAGGGGGACTGAAGCTTTCTTT
>13|TRBV5-8|TRBJ1-1|TRBD1|-
CASSLQGGTEAFF
TGTGCCAGCAGCTTACAGGGGGGCACTGAAGCTTTCTTT
>15|TRBV29-1|TRBJ1-4|-|-
CSVEQGGTGNEKLFF
TGCAGCGTTGAACAGGGTGGGACGGGTAATGAAAAACTGTTTTTT
>13|TRBV28|TRBJ1-4|TRBD1|-
CASHRGINEKLFF
TGTGCCAGTCACAGGGGAATTAATGAAAAACTGTTTTTT
>13|TRBV30|TRBJ2-7|TRBD1|-
CAWSGQGPYEQYF
TGTGCCTGGTCTGGACAGGGTCCCTACGAGCAGTACTTC
>16|TRBV7-9|TRBJ2-5|TRBD2|-
CASSARTSDSQETQYF
TGTGCCAGCAGCGCGCGGACTAGCGACTCCCAAGAGACCCAGTACTTC
>15|TRBV6-2/TRBV6-3|TRBJ2-3|-|-
CASSYGYSRTDTQYF
TGTGCCAGCAGTTACGGGTACAGTCGCACAGATACGCAGTATTTT
>12|TRBV12-3/TRBV12-4|TRBJ1-4|-|-
CASSRTAEKLFF
TGTGCCAGCAGTCGGACAGCTGAAAAACTGTTTTTT